This T cell receptor beta chain is from a study of CD8+CD57+ T cells in acquired aplastic anemia. The use of genomic DNA as template underpinned the TCR beta VDJ and CDR3 profiling. Each CDR3 protein gets one entry after TCRdb re-called the reads with MiXCR. The sample contains some 180,000 distinct CDR3 sequences, roughly 65% of which appear only once. CDR3 length equals 13 residues. The germline CDR1 and CDR2 sequences are MNHNS and SASEGT. The ends lost 10 bases at V and 3 bases at J; junction bases unmatched: 3. This clonotype has a count of ten or more. Before being chosen for sequencing, patients had shown CD8+CD57+ cell expansion by flow cytometry.

The source material was sorted CD4+, CD8+, or CD8+CD57+ T cells (not recorded which) from PBMCs. The source is a human donor with aplastic anemia. V usage is TRBV6-1 and J usage is TRBJ2-3; 11 bases match TRBD1. DNA of the CDR3: TGTGCCAACGGACAGGGGGCAACAGATACGCAGTATTTT. Protein: CANGQGATDTQYF.